Listed here is a single TCR beta chain. Recruitment covered some 25 US areas and drew participants whose ages spanned roughly 18 to 100 years. Recovery among Cohort 3 donors was established by two negative PCRs, clearance, or symptom resolution. With 0 bases clipped from V and 12 bases from J, the junction kept 9 bases outside the gene matches. CDR3 length: 16 amino acids. CDR1 is MDHEN, CDR2 SYDVKM, per germline. The entry originates in a study of blood T cell repertoires in COVID-19. In the study overall: Sample material is recorded as cDNA or gDNA derived from T cells, B-cell-depleted T cells, or PBMCs.

The assay was immunoSEQ multiplex PCR, and TCRdb's table has in-frame clones only and misses some. Among about 400,000 clones, about 90% were seen once, and the ten largest hold under 3%. This TCR derives from a woman in her twenties or thirties who had recovered from COVID-19. The material sequenced was PBMCs or T cells enriched from blood (not recorded which). The gene calls are TRBV28 and TRBJ2-1; 12 bases are shared with TRBD2. CDR3 DNA sequence: TGTGCCAGCAGTTTATGGGGACTAGCGGGTCAGGACGGGCAGTTCTTC. It specifies CASSLWGLAGQDGQFF.